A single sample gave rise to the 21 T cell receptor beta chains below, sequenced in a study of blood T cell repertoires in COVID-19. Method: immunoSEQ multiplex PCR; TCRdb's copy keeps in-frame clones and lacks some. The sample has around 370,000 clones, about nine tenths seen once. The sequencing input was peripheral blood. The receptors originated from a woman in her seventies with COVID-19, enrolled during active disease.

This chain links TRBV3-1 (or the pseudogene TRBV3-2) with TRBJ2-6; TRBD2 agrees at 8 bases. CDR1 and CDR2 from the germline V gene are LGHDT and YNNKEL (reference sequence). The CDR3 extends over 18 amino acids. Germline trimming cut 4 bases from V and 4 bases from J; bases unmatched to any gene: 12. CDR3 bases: TGTGCCAGCAGCCCCCGGGGGGGAGGGCTATACGGGGCCAACGTCCTGACTTTC. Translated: CASSPRGGGLYGANVLTF.

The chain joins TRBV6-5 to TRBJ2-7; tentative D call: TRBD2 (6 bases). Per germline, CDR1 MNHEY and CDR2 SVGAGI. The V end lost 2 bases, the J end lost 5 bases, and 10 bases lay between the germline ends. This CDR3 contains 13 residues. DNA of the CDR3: TGTGCCAGCAGTTACGCAGGGAGGAACGAGCAGTACTTC. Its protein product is CASSYAGRNEQYF.

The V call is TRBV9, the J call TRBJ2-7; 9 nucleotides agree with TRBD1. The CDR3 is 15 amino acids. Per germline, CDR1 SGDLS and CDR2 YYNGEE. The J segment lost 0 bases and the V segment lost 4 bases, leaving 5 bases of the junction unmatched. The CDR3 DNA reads TGTGCCAGCAGCTTTGGACAGGGGCCCTCCTACGAGCAGTACTTC. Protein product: CASSFGQGPSYEQYF.

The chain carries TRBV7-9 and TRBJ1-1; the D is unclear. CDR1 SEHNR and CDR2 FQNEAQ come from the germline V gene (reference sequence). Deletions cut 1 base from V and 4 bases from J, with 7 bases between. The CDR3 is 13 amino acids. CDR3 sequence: CASSLVSGTEAFF. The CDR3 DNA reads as TGTGCCAGCAGCTTAGTCTCGGGCACTGAAGCTTTCTTT.

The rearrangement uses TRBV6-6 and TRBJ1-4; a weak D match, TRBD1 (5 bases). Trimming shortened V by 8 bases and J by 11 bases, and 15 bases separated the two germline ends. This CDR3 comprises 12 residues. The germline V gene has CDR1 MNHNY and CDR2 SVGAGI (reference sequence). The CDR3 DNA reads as TGTGCCAGCTCTCAAGGGGAACAGAAACTGTTTTTT. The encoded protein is CASSQGEQKLFF.

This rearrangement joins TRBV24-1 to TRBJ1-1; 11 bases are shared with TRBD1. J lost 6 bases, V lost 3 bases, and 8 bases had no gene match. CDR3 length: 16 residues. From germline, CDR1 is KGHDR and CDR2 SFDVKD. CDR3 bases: TGTGCCACCAGTGATAACCGGGACAGGGGGAAGGCTGAAGCTTTCTTT. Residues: CATSDNRDRGKAEAFF.

CDR3 sequence reads: CASRPVETQYF. The CDR3, as DNA: TGTGCCAGCAGGCCGGTAGAGACCCAGTACTTC. V usage is TRBV6-5 and J usage is TRBJ2-5, with unresolved D. V lost 6 bases, J lost 4 bases, and 6 bases lay in between. This CDR3 has 11 amino acids. Germline CDR1 is MNHEY and CDR2 is SVGAGI.

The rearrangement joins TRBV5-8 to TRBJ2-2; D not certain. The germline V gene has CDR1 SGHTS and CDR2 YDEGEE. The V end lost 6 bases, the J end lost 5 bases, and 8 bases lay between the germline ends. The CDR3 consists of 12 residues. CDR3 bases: TGTGCCAGCACCCACATTACCGGGGAGCTGTTTTTT. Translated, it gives CASTHITGELFF.

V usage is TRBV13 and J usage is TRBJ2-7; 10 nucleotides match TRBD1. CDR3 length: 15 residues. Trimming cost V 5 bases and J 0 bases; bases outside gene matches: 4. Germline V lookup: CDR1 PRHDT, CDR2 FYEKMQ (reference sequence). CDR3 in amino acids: CASSLGQGVSYEQYF. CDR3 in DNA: TGTGCCAGCAGCCTCGGACAGGGGGTCTCCTACGAGCAGTACTTC. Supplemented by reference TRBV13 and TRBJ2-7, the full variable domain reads AAGVIQSPRHLIKEKRETATLKCYPIPRHDTVYWYQQGPGQDPQFLISFYEKMQSDKGSIPDRFSAQQFSDYHSELNMSSLELGDSALYFCASSLGQGVSYEQYFGPGTRLTVT.

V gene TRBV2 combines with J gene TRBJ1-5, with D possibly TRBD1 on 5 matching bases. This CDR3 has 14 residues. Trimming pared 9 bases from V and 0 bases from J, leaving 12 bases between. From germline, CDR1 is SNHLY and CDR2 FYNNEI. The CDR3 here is CASRGGLSNQPQHF. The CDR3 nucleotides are TGTGCCAGTCGGGGGGGACTTAGCAATCAGCCCCAGCATTTT.

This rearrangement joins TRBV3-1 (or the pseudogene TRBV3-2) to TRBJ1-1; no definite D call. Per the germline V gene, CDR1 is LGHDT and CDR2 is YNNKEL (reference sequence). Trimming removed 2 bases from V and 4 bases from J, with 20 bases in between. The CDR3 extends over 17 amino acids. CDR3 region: CASSQREGTLGGTEAFF. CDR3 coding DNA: TGTGCCAGCAGCCAACGAGAAGGCACCCTCGGCGGCACTGAAGCTTTCTTT.

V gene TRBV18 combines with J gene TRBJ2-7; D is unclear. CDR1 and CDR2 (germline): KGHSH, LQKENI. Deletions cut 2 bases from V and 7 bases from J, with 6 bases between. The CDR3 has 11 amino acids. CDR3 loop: CASSPNKEQYF. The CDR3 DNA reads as TGTGCCAGCTCACCAAACAAAGAGCAGTACTTC.

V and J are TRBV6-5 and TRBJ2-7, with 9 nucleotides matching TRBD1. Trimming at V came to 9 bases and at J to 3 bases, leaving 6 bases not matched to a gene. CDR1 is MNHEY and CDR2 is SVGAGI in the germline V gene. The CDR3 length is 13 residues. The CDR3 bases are TGTGCCAGTACTCCGGGACAGGGCTACGAGCAGTACTTC. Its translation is CASTPGQGYEQYF.

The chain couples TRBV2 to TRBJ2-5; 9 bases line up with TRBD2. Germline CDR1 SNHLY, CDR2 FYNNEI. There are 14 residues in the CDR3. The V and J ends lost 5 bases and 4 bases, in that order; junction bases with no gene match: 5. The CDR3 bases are TGTGCCAGCAGTCAGACTAGCGGAGGAGAGACCCAGTACTTC. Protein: CASSQTSGGETQYF.

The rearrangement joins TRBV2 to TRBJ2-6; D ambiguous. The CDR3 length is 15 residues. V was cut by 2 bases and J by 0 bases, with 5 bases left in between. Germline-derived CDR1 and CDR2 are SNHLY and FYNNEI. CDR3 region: CASSEWSSGANVLTF. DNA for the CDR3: TGTGCCAGCAGTGAATGGAGCTCTGGGGCCAACGTCCTGACTTTC.

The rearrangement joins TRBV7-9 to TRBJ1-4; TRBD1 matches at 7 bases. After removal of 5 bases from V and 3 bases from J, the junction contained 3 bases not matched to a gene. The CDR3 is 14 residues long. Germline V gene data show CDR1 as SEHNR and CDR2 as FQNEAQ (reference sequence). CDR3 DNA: TGTGCCAGCAGCCTGGGGACAGCTAATGAAAAACTGTTTTTT. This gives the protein CASSLGTANEKLFF.

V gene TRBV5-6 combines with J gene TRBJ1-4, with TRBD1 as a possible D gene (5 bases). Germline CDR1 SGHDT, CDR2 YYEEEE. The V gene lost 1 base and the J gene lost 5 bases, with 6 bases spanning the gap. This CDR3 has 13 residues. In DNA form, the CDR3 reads TGTGCCAGCAGCTTGCGGGGGAATGAAAAACTGTTTTTT. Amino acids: CASSLRGNEKLFF.

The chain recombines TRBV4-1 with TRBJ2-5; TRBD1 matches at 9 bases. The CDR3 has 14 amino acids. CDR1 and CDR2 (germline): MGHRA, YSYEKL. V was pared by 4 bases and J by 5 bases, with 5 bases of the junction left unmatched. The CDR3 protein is CASSLDRGTETQYF. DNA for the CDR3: TGCGCCAGCAGCCTCGACAGGGGGACGGAGACCCAGTACTTC.

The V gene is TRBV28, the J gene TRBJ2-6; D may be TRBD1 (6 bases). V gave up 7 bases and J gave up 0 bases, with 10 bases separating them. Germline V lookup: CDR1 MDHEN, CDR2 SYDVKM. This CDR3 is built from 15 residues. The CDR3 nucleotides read TGTGCCAGCACAATACAGGGCTCTGGGGCCAACGTCCTGACTTTC. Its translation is CASTIQGSGANVLTF.

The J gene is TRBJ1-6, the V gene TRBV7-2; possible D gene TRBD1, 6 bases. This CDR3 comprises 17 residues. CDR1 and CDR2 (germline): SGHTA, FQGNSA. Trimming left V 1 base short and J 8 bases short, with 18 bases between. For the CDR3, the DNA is TGTGCCAGCAGCTTAGGATACGGGGGGCTAGAAGATTCACCCCTCCACTTT. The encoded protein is CASSLGYGGLEDSPLHF.

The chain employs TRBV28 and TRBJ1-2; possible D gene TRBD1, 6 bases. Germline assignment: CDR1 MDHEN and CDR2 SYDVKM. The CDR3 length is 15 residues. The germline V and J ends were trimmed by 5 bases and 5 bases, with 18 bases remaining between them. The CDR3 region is CASSPTTDREYGYTF. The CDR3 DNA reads TGTGCCAGCAGTCCTACAACGGACAGAGAATATGGCTACACCTTC.